The rows below give T cell receptor beta chains drawn from one sample of a study of long-term antiretroviral therapy in people with HIV. Here immunoSEQ multiplex PCR was the method, and the copy in TCRdb shows in-frame clones only, minus some. In the table there are more than 35,000 clones, around 94% of which are singletons. This specimen was unsorted PBMCs, taken 4.1 years after starting antiretroviral therapy. The receptors derive from a woman between 45 and 65 years old with HIV. Each CDR3 is given with its conserved first and last residue. Each record gives: CDR3 DNA, CDR3 protein, J gene, clone size, D gene, V gene. A D gene is named only where the DNA matches it firmly. Where a row states a size, it is once, few, many or the class of an expanded clone; other rows omit it.

TGTGCCAGCAGCGTAGATGTCCGGAACACCGGGGAGCTGTTTTTT,CASSVDVRNTGELFF,TRBJ2-2,-,-,TRBV9
TGTGCCAGCAGTTTAGAGGGAGGGCGCACAGATACGCAGTATTTT,CASSLEGGRTDTQYF,TRBJ2-3,-,TRBD2,TRBV27
TGTGCCAGCAGTTCCCAGACCCGACCCGGGATCGGAAACACCATATATTTT,CASSSQTRPGIGNTIYF,TRBJ1-3,-,-,TRBV25-1
TGTGCCTGGAGTCCAGGGTTTGGATTTTTTACGGACACTGAAGCTTTCTTT,CAWSPGFGFFTDTEAFF,TRBJ1-1,-,-,TRBV30
TGTGCCAGCAGCTCACCCGGGACAGGGTTTGTTGATGAGCAGTTCTTC,CASSSPGTGFVDEQFF,TRBJ2-1,once,TRBD1,TRBV7-9
TGTGCCATCAGCCCCGGGGCATTGACCTATGGCTACACCTTC,CAISPGALTYGYTF,TRBJ1-2,-,-,TRBV10-3
TGTGCCAGCAGCACGGGACAGACAAGGGATGGCTACACCTTC,CASSTGQTRDGYTF,TRBJ1-2,-,TRBD1,TRBV9
TGCGCCAGCAGCTTCTTAGGTACAGGGGAGACCCAGTACTTC,CASSFLGTGETQYF,TRBJ2-5,-,-,TRBV5-1
TGTGCCAGTAGTATTGACAGGGGTAACGAGCAGTACTTC,CASSIDRGNEQYF,TRBJ2-7,-,TRBD1,TRBV19
TGTGCCAGCAGCTTTTCGGGCGCCGGCACTGAAGCTTTCTTT,CASSFSGAGTEAFF,TRBJ1-1,-,-,TRBV7-3
TGTGCCAGCAGCCAGGGGGACGCTGAAGCTTTCTTT,CASSQGDAEAFF,TRBJ1-1,once,-,TRBV4-2
TGTGCCAGCAGTTACGGACAAGCTGGACAGCCCCAGCATTTT,CASSYGQAGQPQHF,TRBJ1-5,-,-,TRBV27
TGTGCCAGCAGCCCTCTCGCGACAGTAGACTATGGCTACACCTTC,CASSPLATVDYGYTF,TRBJ1-2,-,-,TRBV7-2
TGTGCCAGCAGTGAATCGAGGGCAGGGCCCTACGAGCAGTACTTC,CASSESRAGPYEQYF,TRBJ2-7,-,-,TRBV6-1
TGTGCCTGGGGCCAGGGGGCGAGTCAGCCCCAGCATTTT,CAWGQGASQPQHF,TRBJ1-5,-,TRBD1,TRBV30
TGCAGCGTTGAAGGAGGGAAGGGGGATGCGTTCTTC,CSVEGGKGDAFF,TRBJ2-1,-,-,TRBV29-1
TGCGCCAGCAGCTTGGACGGGAACTATGGCTACACCTTC,CASSLDGNYGYTF,TRBJ1-2,-,-,TRBV5-1
TGTGCCAGCAGCGTAGGGGTTCGGGACAGCTCCTACGAGCAGTACTTC,CASSVGVRDSSYEQYF,TRBJ2-7,-,TRBD1,TRBV9